This is a list of T cell receptor beta chains from one sample in a study of shared clonotypes between healthy human individuals. Here immunoSEQ multiplex PCR was the method, and the copy in TCRdb shows in-frame clones only, minus some. The top ten hold 0.39% of the sample, which has 2 million to 2.5 million clones, 85% to 95% seen once. The sample consisted of naive CD4+ T cells from PBMCs. These receptors were collected from a man aged 18 to 30 in good health. Some clones in this sample may be carry-over from other donors' samples. Each CDR3 is given with its conserved first and last residue. The D gene is left open where the match is weak.

TRBD1	TRBJ2-3	TRBV28	CASSLGRGIDTQYF
TRBD2	TRBJ2-1	TRBV19	CASSTAGLAKTYNEQFF
TRBD2	TRBJ2-1	TRBV4-3	CASSQELGGGSYNEQFF
NA	TRBJ1-5	TRBV6-1	CASSEGWGNQPQHF
NA	TRBJ1-4	TRBV2	CASSQGDTNEKLFF
TRBD2	TRBJ2-5	TRBV29-1	CSAAGTSHQETQYF
NA	TRBJ1-5	TRBV5-8	CASSLAGLSNQPQHF
TRBD1	TRBJ2-7	TRBV6-5	CASRRTGGSYEQYF
NA	TRBJ2-1	TRBV29-1	CSVDLVSSYNEQFF
NA	TRBJ2-5	TRBV28	CASSLTGHQETQYF
TRBD2	TRBJ2-1	TRBV7-2	CASSLVPPLAGGEQFF
TRBD1	TRBJ2-7	TRBV28	CASSRTGGYSYEQYF
TRBD2	TRBJ2-1	TRBV5-1	CASSPRTSGSYNEQFF
TRBD1	TRBJ2-7	TRBV5-1	CASSWGTGDTEQYF
TRBD2	TRBJ2-3	TRBV27	CASSLVLAGGRGTDTQYF
TRBD1	TRBJ1-2	TRBV28	CATNRGNYGYTF
NA	TRBJ2-2	TRBV5-1	CASRRTGNTGELFF
TRBD2	TRBJ2-2	TRBV9	CASSVATSGLTGELFF
NA	TRBJ1-1	TRBV6-5	CASSGRGGRAFF
NA	TRBJ2-5	TRBV5-4	CASSFPGETQYF
NA	TRBJ2-7	TRBV5-5	CASSLAFRGTVSYEQYF
TRBD2	TRBJ2-7	TRBV4-1	CASSQDRLAGLYYEQYF
TRBD1	TRBJ1-4	TRBV19	CASSPRTGYDEKLFF
NA	TRBJ2-7	TRBV28	CASSLDRPYEQYF
NA	TRBJ2-5	TRBV14	CASSQVRAAPQYF
TRBD1	TRBJ1-2	TRBV7-2	CASSLTGDGYTF
NA	TRBJ2-5	TRBV7-2	CASSTGGTPAGETQYF
NA	TRBJ1-2	TRBV6-7	CASRLLQGNPYGYTF
NA	TRBJ2-1	TRBV5-1	CASSYRGESYNEQFF
TRBD2	TRBJ2-7	TRBV7-2	CASSVSFGTSYEQYF
NA	TRBJ2-5	TRBV28	CASSLGETQYF
TRBD1	TRBJ1-4	TRBV27	CASSSGRDRERQGEKLFF
TRBD1	TRBJ2-7	TRBV10-3	CAISESGTGIYEQYF
TRBD1	TRBJ2-1	TRBV28	CASSAARQGLSYNEQFF
TRBD2	TRBJ2-4	TRBV7-3	CASSPGGSPHGF
TRBD1	TRBJ1-2	TRBV28	CASRRMGTGGSGTLGYTF
NA	TRBJ2-1	TRBV5-1	CASSLGGSLYNEQFF
TRBD1	TRBJ1-1	TRBV28	CASSLFQGAAFF
NA	TRBJ1-1	TRBV11-2	CASSLAGAPEAFF
TRBD2	TRBJ2-2	TRBV5-1	CASRLAGGHTGELFF
NA	TRBJ2-7	TRBV28	CASSLRTPSSYEQYF
NA	TRBJ1-4	TRBV28	CASSLITTNEKLFF
NA	TRBJ1-5	TRBV28	CASSLQVSPQHF
NA	TRBJ2-2	TRBV7-8	CASSPRQENTGELFF
TRBD1	TRBJ2-3	TRBV2	CASRGTGVPDTQYF
NA	TRBJ1-5	TRBV29-1	CSVESGNGPQHF
TRBD1	TRBJ2-5	TRBV7-6	CASSLAPGQGQETQYF
TRBD1	TRBJ2-5	TRBV5-1	CASSPDRGVSVETQYF
NA	TRBJ1-1	TRBV20-1	CSARATIEAFF
NA	TRBJ1-2	TRBV28	CASSGWGYGYTF
TRBD1	TRBJ2-7	TRBV27	CASSSIRDRPYEQYF
NA	TRBJ2-2	TRBV5-1	CASSLGNSNTGELFF
NA	TRBJ2-5	TRBV7-5	CARSPERETQYF
NA	TRBJ2-1	TRBV2	CASSLGLATYNEQFF
NA	TRBJ2-4	TRBV5-5	CASGLAGTLNIQYF
TRBD1	TRBJ1-2	TRBV5-5	CASSSTGGRGGYTF
NA	TRBJ2-3	TRBV7-3	CASSLNSLGQKAGVNTDTQYF
NA	TRBJ1-2	TRBV19	CASSPRTSLGGYTF
NA	TRBJ2-7	TRBV19	CASSISRGDYEQYF
TRBD1	TRBJ1-2	TRBV19	CASSSEHRGANYGYTF